A selection of T cell receptor beta chains follows, all from one sample in a study of siplizumab effects on memory and regulatory T cells. Generated by immunoSEQ multiplex PCR, the TCRdb table keeps only in-frame clones and is missing some. The sample has under 85,000 clones, approximately 89% seen once; the top ten hold around 1.6%. The material sequenced was Tregs sorted from blood. Receptors originate from a human donor in good health. Each CDR3 is given with its conserved first and last residue. A D gene is named only where the DNA matches it firmly. The size of a clone is reported for some rows only, either as once, few or many, or as a class for expanded clones.

d_call	v_call	j_call	clone_size	cdr3_aa	cdr3_nt
NA	TRBV6-5	TRBJ2-5	NA	CASSPGPLRQETQYF	TGTGCCAGCAGCCCGGGACCACTGCGCCAAGAGACCCAGTACTTC
NA	TRBV6-6	TRBJ2-1	NA	CASSPQSVNEQFF	TGTGCCAGCTCCCCACAGTCGGTTAATGAGCAGTTCTTC
NA	TRBV6-6	TRBJ2-7	NA	CASSYSRAPPYEQYF	TGTGCCAGCAGTTACTCCCGCGCTCCTCCCTACGAGCAGTACTTC
TRBD2	TRBV28	TRBJ2-3	NA	CASSLLREAGDTQYF	TGTGCCAGCAGTTTACTGCGGGAGGCGGGAGATACGCAGTATTTT
NA	TRBV9	TRBJ1-2	NA	CASSVVRGYGYTF	TGTGCCAGCAGCGTAGTGCGGGGCTATGGCTACACCTTC
NA	TRBV2	TRBJ2-1	NA	CASSEYATRRNEQFF	TGTGCCAGCAGTGAATACGCGACTAGACGGAATGAGCAGTTCTTC
NA	TRBV30	TRBJ1-2	NA	CAWTGLGATNYGYTF	TGTGCCTGGACAGGCCTCGGGGCAACTAACTATGGCTACACCTTC
TRBD2	TRBV18	TRBJ2-1	NA	CASSPGLAGHNEQFF	TGTGCCAGCTCACCCGGACTAGCGGGTCACAATGAGCAGTTCTTC
TRBD2	TRBV29-1	TRBJ2-1	NA	CSVHQWGRDEQFF	TGCAGCGTTCACCAATGGGGGAGGGATGAGCAGTTCTTC
TRBD1	TRBV5-5	TRBJ1-2	NA	CASSHAQGDGYTF	TGTGCCAGCAGTCATGCACAGGGGGATGGCTACACCTTC
TRBD2	TRBV7-8	TRBJ2-7	NA	CASSPPGLAGVNEQYF	TGTGCCAGCAGCCCACCCGGACTAGCGGGTGTCAACGAGCAGTACTTC
NA	TRBV28	TRBJ1-1	NA	CASSLPYRNTEAFF	TGTGCCAGCAGTTTGCCATACCGGAACACTGAAGCTTTCTTT
NA	TRBV7-8	TRBJ1-3	NA	CASSSPDRNTIYF	TGTGCCAGCAGCTCCCCGGACCGGAACACCATATATTTT
NA	TRBV29-1	TRBJ2-5	NA	CSVEEWRRVGTQYF	TGCAGCGTTGAAGAATGGAGACGTGTGGGGACCCAGTACTTC
NA	TRBV30	TRBJ1-3	NA	CAWSAFGFSGNTIYF	TGTGCCTGGAGTGCGTTCGGGTTCTCTGGAAACACCATATATTTT
NA	TRBV7-9	TRBJ1-1	NA	CASSLAGLVNTEAFF	TGTGCCAGCAGCTTAGCAGGGTTGGTGAACACTGAAGCTTTCTTT
NA	TRBV30	TRBJ2-7	NA	CAWSGGFSYEQYF	TGTGCCTGGAGTGGAGGGTTCTCCTACGAGCAGTACTTC
NA	TRBV5-1	TRBJ2-1	NA	CASSLEGNYNEQFF	TGCGCCAGCAGCTTGGAGGGGAACTACAATGAGCAGTTCTTC
NA	TRBV6-1	TRBJ1-1	NA	CASRVDPRGTEAFF	TGTGCCAGCAGGGTAGACCCGAGGGGCACTGAAGCTTTCTTT
TRBD2	TRBV25-1	TRBJ2-1	NA	CASSDTGLYNEQFF	TGTGCCAGCAGTGATACGGGACTATACAATGAGCAGTTCTTC
TRBD2	TRBV5-1	TRBJ2-5	NA	CASRKAGERGGTQYF	TGCGCCAGCAGGAAGGCGGGAGAGAGGGGAGGAACCCAGTACTTC
NA	TRBV18	TRBJ2-1	NA	CASSPRGYEQFF	TGTGCCAGCTCACCCAGAGGGTATGAGCAGTTCTTC
TRBD2	TRBV7-9	TRBJ2-1	NA	CASSPWVAGYNEQFF	TGTGCCAGCAGCCCCTGGGTAGCGGGGTACAATGAGCAGTTCTTC
NA	TRBV27	TRBJ2-7	NA	CASSLRVGEPYEQYF	TGTGCCAGCAGCTTGAGGGTGGGGGAGCCCTACGAGCAGTACTTC
NA	TRBV7-2	TRBJ1-6	few	CASSLTDLGPSPLHF	TGTGCCAGCAGCTTGACAGATTTGGGGCCATCACCCCTCCACTTT
TRBD2	TRBV4-2	TRBJ2-3	NA	CASSQVGLAGITTDTQYF	TGTGCCAGCAGCCAAGTGGGGCTAGCGGGGATAACCACAGATACGCAGTATTTT
NA	TRBV7-2	TRBJ1-3	NA	CASSPRGRGLSGNTIYF	TGTGCCAGCAGCCCACGAGGTCGGGGGCTCTCTGGAAACACCATATATTTT
NA	TRBV29-1	TRBJ2-7	NA	CSALTGYEQYF	TGCAGCGCTCTAACAGGGTACGAGCAGTACTTC
TRBD1	TRBV2	TRBJ2-7	NA	CVSGGTGRSYEQYF	TGTGTCAGTGGGGGGACAGGCAGATCCTACGAGCAGTACTTC
NA	TRBV4-1	TRBJ2-7	NA	CASSTGLYYEQYF	TGCGCCAGCAGCACCGGACTCTACTACGAGCAGTACTTC
NA	TRBV6-5	TRBJ1-5	NA	CASSDGDQPQHF	TGTGCCAGCTCGGACGGTGATCAGCCCCAGCATTTT